This note documents a single TCR beta chain sequence. The CDR3 is 15 residues long. Germline values: CDR1 GTSNPN, CDR2 SVGIG (reference sequence). The V gene lost 3 bases and the J gene lost 3 bases, with 15 bases spanning the gap. This specimen belongs to a study of T cell changes during pregnancy in multiple sclerosis. Produced via immunoSEQ multiplex PCR; TCRdb's table is partial and in-frame only. The sample comprises about 40,000 clones, roughly nine tenths of which are singletons, and around 0.51% rests with the top ten. This TCR derives from a female donor with multiple sclerosis, enrolled in a pregnancy study. This rearrangement joins TRBV30 to TRBJ1-3, with D tentatively TRBD1 (6 bases). The sequences come from CD4+ T cells from peripheral blood mononuclear cells, collected in the first trimester of pregnancy. The CDR3 protein is CAWSQKGVLGNTIYF. The CDR3 DNA is TGTGCCTGGAGCCAAAAGGGGGTACTTGGAAACACCATATATTTT.